This T cell receptor (beta chain) came from a study of blood T cell repertoires in COVID-19. Study as a whole: The United States, Italy and Spain supplied acute and convalescent COVID-19 samples. The cDNA or gDNA used as material had been derived from T cells, B-cell-depleted T cells, or PBMCs.

CDR3 length: 13 amino acids. Losses at the gene ends were 6 bases for V and 4 bases for J; bases not matched to a gene: 4. The germline gives CDR1 MNHEY, CDR2 SVGAGI. Those enrolled in Seattle joined during active infection and were followed longitudinally afterward. In the study's own analysis: Amplification from reference gene primers served as the basis for estimated nucleated cell counts. The method was immunoSEQ multiplex PCR; TCRdb's version includes in-frame clones alone and lacks a portion of them. V and J calls and clone size follow that table, whereas D and trimming were derived from the DNA. Among approximately 250,000 clones listed, about 90% were seen once.

The chain is built from TRBV6-5 and TRBJ1-1, with TRBD1 identical over 8 bases. This TCR was recovered from a man aged 30-40 years with COVID-19, enrolled during active disease. Input material: peripheral blood. The CDR3 coding sequence is TGTGCCAGCAGCTTAGACAGGGGCACTGAAGCTTTCTTT. Translated: CASSLDRGTEAFF.